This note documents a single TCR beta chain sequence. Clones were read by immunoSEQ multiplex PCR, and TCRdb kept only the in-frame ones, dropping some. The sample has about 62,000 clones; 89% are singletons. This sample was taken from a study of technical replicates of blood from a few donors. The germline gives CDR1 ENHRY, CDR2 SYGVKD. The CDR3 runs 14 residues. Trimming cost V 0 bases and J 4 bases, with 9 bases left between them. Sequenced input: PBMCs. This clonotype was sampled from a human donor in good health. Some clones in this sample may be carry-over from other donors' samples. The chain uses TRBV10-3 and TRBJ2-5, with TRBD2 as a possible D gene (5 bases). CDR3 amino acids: CAISESNGGETQYF. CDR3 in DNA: TGTGCCATCAGTGAGTCGAATGGAGGAGAGACCCAGTACTTC.